The clone carrying this TCR beta chain was observed once. Original analysis: Quantification of nucleated cells was approximated via reference gene primer amplification. Method: immunoSEQ multiplex PCR; TCRdb's copy keeps in-frame clones and lacks some. V, J and clone size reflect that table, while D and trimming were determined from the DNA. The table includes some 58,000 clones, 90% detected once. The data stem from a study of blood T cell repertoires in COVID-19. Whole-study context: Sites across the United States, Italy and Spain contributed samples from acute and convalescent COVID-19. In each case, the material was cDNA or gDNA derived from T cells, B-cell-depleted T cells, or PBMCs.

Between the trimmed V and J ends, which lost 9 bases and 2 bases, there was a span of 7 bases. Germline assignment: CDR1 LNHDA and CDR2 SQIVND (reference sequence). The CDR3 has 11 amino acids. Input material: peripheral blood. This chain links TRBV19 with TRBJ2-5; D is possibly TRBD1 (6 bases). This TCR was recovered from a man aged 35 to 55 with acute or convalescent COVID-19. The CDR3, as DNA: TGTGCCAGCGGACAGCAAGAGACCCAGTACTTC. This sequence encodes CASGQQETQYF. Full variable domain (missing parts from reference TRBV19 and TRBJ2-5): DGGITQSPKYLFRKEGQNVTLSCEQNLNHDAMYWYRQDPGQGLRLIYYSQIVNDFQKGDIAEGYSVSREKKESFPLTVTSAQKNPTAFYLCASGQQETQYFGPGTRLLVL.